The clone carrying this T cell receptor beta chain was seen a few times. Via MiXCR, TCRdb re-called the RT-PCR reads, giving one row per CDR3 protein. The sample includes 920,000 or so distinct CDR3 sequences, under 20% of them seen just once. These data are taken from a study of patients and donors after allogeneic stem cell transplantation. CDR3 size: 11 residues. Germline assignment: CDR1 SEHNR and CDR2 FQNEAQ (reference sequence). V was pared by 5 bases and J by 7 bases, with 5 bases between. This sequence originates from a human donor who was either an allogeneic HSCT recipient or a stem cell or donor lymphocyte infusion donor (not recorded which). It is not recorded whose cells these are; they may come from a transplant donor. This chain connects TRBV7-9 to TRBJ2-2; possible D gene TRBD2, 5 bases. The specimen was blood, either unsorted or a sorted T cell fraction (not recorded which). Here the CDR3 DNA reads TGTGCCAGCAGCCGGGGCGGGGAGCTGTTTTTT. The encoded protein is CASSRGGELFF.